This T cell receptor beta chain was obtained from a study of control samples from healthy donors and cancer patients. Germline V gene lookup returns CDR1 MNHEY and CDR2 SVGAGI. V was pared by 2 bases and J by 0 bases, with 11 bases between. The CDR3 is made up of 16 amino acids. Profiled with immunoSEQ multiplex PCR; TCRdb holds only in-frame clones, not every one. The sample has some 200,000 clones, just under 95% seen once; the top ten hold approximately 1.5%. Sequencing was performed on blood. The clonotype originates from a man between 50 and 59 years old in good health. The genes are TRBV6-5 and TRBJ2-1; tentatively, D is TRBD1 (6 bases). This CDR3 is CASSYTGSFSYNEQFF. The CDR3 bases are TGTGCCAGCAGTTACACAGGGTCCTTCTCCTACAATGAGCAGTTCTTC.